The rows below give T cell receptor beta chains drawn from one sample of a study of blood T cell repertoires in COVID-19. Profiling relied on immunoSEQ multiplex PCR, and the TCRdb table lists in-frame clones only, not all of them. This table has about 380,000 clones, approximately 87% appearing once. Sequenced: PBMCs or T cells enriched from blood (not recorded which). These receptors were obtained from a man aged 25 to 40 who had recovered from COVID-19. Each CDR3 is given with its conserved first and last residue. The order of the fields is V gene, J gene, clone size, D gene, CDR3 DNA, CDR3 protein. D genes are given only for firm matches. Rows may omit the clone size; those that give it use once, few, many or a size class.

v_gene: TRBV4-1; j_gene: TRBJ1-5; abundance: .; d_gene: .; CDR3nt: TGCGCCAGCAGCCAAGCTGGACAGTATAGCAATCAGCCCCAGCATTTT; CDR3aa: CASSQAGQYSNQPQHF
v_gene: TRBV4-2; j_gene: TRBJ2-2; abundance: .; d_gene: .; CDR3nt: TGTGCCAGCAGCCAAGGAAGCGAAACCGGGGAGCTGTTTTTT; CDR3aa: CASSQGSETGELFF
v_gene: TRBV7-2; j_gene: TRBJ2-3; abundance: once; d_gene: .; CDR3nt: TGTGCCAGCAGCTTTCCCTTCGGGGATACGCAGTATTTT; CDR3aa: CASSFPFGDTQYF
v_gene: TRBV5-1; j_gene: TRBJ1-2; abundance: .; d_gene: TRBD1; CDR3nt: TGCGCCAGCGGACAGGGCCACTATGGCTACACCTTC; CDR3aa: CASGQGHYGYTF
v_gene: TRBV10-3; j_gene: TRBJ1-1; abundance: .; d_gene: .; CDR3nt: TGTGCCATCAGTGAGTCGATTTCAGGGTGGGCTTTCTTT; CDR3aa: CAISESISGWAFF
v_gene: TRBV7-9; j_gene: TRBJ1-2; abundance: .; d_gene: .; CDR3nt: TGTGCCAGCACGCCCGGGGGGGATGGCTACACCTTC; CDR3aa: CASTPGGDGYTF
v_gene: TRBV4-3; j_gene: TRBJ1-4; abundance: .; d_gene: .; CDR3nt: TGCGCCAGCAGCCGCGGGGGCGATAATGAAAAACTGTTTTTT; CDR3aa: CASSRGGDNEKLFF
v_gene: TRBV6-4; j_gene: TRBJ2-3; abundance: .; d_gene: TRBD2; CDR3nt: TGTGCCAGCAGTGACTCACGAGCGGGGGGCACAGATACGCAGTATTTT; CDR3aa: CASSDSRAGGTDTQYF
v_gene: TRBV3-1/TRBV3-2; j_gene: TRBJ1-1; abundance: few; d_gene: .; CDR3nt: TGTGCCAGCAGCCACGAGGGACTGTTGAACACTGAAGCTTTCTTT; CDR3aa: CASSHEGLLNTEAFF
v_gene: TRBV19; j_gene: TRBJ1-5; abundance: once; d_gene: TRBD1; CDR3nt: TGTGCCAGTAGTATTGACAGGGCGGATCAGCCCCAGCATTTT; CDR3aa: CASSIDRADQPQHF
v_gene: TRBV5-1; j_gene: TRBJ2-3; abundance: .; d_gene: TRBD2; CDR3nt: TGCGCCAGCAGCACGGGGACTAGCGGGGGGTTCGGCACAGATACGCAGTATTTT; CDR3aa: CASSTGTSGGFGTDTQYF
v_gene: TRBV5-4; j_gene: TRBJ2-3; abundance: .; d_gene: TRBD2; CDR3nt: TGTGCCAGCAGCGGTCAAGCCGGGACTAGACTTGGCACAGATACGCAGTATTTT; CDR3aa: CASSGQAGTRLGTDTQYF
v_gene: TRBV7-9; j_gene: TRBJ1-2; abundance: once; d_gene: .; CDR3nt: TGTGCCAGCAGCTTCGGTTCTCCCCACTATGGCTACACCTTC; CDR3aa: CASSFGSPHYGYTF
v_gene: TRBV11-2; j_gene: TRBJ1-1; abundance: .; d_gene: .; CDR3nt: TGTGCCAGCAGCTACTCAGGGGTGTCGACTGAAGCTTTCTTT; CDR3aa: CASSYSGVSTEAFF
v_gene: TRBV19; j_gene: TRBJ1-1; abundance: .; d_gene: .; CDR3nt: TGTGCCAGTAGTACTGGACTCCACGCCACTGAAGCTTTCTTT; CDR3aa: CASSTGLHATEAFF
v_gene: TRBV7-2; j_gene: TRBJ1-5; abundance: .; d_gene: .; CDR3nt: TGTGCCAGCAGCTCGTGGACTGGAAGGGGGACCCAGCATTTT; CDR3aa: CASSSWTGRGTQHF